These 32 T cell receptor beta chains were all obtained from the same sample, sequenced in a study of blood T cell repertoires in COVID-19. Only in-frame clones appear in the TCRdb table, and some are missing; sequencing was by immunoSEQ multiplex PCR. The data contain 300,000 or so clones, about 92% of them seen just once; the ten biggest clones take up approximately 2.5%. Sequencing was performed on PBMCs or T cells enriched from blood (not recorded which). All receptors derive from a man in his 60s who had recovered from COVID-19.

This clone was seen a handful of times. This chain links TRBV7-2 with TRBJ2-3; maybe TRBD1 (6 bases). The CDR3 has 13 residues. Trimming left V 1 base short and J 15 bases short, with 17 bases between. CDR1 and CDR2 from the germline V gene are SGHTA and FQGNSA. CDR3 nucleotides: TGTGCCAGCAGCTTAGGCCCAATCCGGGACAAATATTTT. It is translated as CASSLGPIRDKYF.

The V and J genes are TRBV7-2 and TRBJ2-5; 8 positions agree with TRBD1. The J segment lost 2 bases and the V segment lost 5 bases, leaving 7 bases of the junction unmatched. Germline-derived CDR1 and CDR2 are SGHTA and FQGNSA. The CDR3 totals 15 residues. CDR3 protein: CASSPTGVPQETQYF. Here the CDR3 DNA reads TGTGCCAGCAGCCCGACAGGGGTTCCTCAAGAGACCCAGTACTTC.

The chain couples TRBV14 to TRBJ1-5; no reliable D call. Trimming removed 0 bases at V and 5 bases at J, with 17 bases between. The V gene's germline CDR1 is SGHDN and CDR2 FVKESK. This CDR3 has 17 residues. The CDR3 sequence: CASSQEDSGPDDQPQHF. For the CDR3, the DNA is TGTGCCAGCAGCCAAGAGGACTCCGGGCCTGACGATCAGCCCCAGCATTTT.

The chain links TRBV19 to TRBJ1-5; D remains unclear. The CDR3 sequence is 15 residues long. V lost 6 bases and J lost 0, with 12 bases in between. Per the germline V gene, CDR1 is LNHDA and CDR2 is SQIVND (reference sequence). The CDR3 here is CASSPLYSSNQPQHF. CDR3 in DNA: TGTGCCAGTAGCCCCCTCTACAGTAGCAATCAGCCCCAGCATTTT.

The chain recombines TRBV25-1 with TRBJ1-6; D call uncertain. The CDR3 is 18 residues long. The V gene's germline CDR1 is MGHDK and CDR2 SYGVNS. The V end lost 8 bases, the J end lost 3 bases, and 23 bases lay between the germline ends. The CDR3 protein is CASQTRRAGFDYNSPLHF. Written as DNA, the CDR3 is TGTGCCAGCCAAACCCGGCGAGCAGGTTTTGACTATAATTCACCCCTCCACTTT.

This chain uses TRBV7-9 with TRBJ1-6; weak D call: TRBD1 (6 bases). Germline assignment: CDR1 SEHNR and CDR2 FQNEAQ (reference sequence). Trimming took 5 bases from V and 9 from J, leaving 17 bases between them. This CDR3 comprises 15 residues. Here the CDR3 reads CASSKDSDWGSPLHF. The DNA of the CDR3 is TGTGCCAGCAGCAAGGACAGCGACTGGGGTTCACCCCTCCACTTT.

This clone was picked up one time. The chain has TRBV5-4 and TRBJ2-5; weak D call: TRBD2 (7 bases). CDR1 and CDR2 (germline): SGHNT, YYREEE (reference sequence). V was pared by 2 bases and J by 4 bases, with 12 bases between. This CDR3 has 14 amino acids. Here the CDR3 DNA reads TGTGCCAGCAGCTTCCCGGGGGGCGGAGAGACCCAGTACTTC. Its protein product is CASSFPGGGETQYF. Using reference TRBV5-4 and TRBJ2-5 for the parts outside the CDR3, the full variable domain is ETGVTQSPTHLIKTRGQQVTLRCSSQSGHNTVSWYQQALGQGPQFIFQYYREEENGRGNFPPRFSGLQFPNYSSELNVNALELDDSALYLCASSFPGGGETQYFGPGTRLLVL.

Here the CDR3 DNA reads TGTGCCAGCAGTGAACTAGCGGGGCCCTACAATGAGCAGTTCTTC. Its protein product is CASSELAGPYNEQFF. This rearrangement joins TRBV2 to TRBJ2-1; 9 bases match TRBD2. This CDR3 spans 15 amino acids. V lost 2 bases and J lost 2; bases outside the gene matches: 1. Germline V gives CDR1 SNHLY, CDR2 FYNNEI.

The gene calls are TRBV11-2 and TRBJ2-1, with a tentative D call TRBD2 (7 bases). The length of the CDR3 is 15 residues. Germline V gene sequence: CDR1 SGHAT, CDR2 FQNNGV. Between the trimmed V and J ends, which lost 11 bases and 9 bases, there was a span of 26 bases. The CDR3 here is CACQGLAAGGLEQFF. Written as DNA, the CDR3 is TGTGCCTGCCAAGGGCTAGCGGCCGGGGGGCTTGAGCAGTTCTTC.

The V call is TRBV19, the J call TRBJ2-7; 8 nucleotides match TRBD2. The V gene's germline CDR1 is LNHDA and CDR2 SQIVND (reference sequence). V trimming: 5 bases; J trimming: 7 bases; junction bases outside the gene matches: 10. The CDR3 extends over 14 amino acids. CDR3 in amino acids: CASSAGSIAGEQYF. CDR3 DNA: TGTGCCAGTAGTGCGGGCTCAATAGCGGGAGAGCAGTACTTC. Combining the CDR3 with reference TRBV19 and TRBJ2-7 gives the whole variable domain DGGITQSPKYLFRKEGQNVTLSCEQNLNHDAMYWYRQDPGQGLRLIYYSQIVNDFQKGDIAEGYSVSREKKESFPLTVTSAQKNPTAFYLCASSAGSIAGEQYFGPGTRLTVT.

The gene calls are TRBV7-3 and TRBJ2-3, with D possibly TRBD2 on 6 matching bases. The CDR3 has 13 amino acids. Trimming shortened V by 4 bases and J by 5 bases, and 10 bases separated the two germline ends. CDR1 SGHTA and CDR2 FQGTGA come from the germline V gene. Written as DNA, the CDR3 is TGTGCCAGCAGCTCGGGAGTGGGAGATACGCAGTATTTT. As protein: CASSSGVGDTQYF. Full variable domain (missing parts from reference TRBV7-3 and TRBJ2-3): GAGVSQTPSNKVTEKGKYVELRCDPISGHTALYWYRQSLGQGPEFLIYFQGTGAADDSGLPNDRFFAVRPEGSVSTLKIQRTERGDSAVYLCASSSGVGDTQYFGPGTRLTVL.

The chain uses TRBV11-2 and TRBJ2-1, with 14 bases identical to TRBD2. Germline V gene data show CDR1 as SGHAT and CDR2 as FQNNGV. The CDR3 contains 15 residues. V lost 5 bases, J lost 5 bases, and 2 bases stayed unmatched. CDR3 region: CASSQTSGRDNEQFF. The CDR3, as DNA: TGTGCCAGCAGCCAGACTAGCGGGAGGGACAATGAGCAGTTCTTC.

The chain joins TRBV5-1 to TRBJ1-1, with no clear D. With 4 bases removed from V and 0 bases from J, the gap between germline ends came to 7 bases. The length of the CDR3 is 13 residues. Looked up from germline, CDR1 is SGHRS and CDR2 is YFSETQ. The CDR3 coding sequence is TGCGCCAGCAGCGCAGGTCTGAACACTGAAGCTTTCTTT. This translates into CASSAGLNTEAFF.

CDR3 sequence reads: CASSSLTAGGNQPQHF. CDR3 nucleotide sequence: TGTGCCAGCAGTTCCCTCACGGCTGGAGGCAATCAGCCCCAGCATTTT. V and J are TRBV27 and TRBJ1-5; D gene uncertain. This CDR3 has 16 residues. V gave up 4 bases and J gave up 2 bases, with 15 bases separating them. The germline V gene encodes CDR1 MNHEY and CDR2 SMNVEV (reference sequence).

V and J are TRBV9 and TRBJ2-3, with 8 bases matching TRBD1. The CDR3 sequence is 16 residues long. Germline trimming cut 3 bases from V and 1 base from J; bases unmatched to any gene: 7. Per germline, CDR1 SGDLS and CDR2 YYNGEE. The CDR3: CASSATDRVRTDTQYF. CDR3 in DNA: TGTGCCAGCAGCGCGACGGACAGGGTTCGCACAGATACGCAGTATTTT.

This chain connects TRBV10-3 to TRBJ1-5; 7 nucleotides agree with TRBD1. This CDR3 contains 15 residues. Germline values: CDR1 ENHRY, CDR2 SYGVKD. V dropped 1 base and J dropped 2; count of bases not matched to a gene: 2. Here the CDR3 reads CAISEFTGGNQPQHF. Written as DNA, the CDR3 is TGTGCCATCAGTGAGTTTACAGGGGGCAATCAGCCCCAGCATTTT.

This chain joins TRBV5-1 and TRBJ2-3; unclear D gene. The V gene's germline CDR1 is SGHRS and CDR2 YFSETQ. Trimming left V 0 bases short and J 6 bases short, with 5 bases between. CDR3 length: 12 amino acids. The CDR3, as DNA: TGCGCCAGCAGCTTGGTCTCCGATACGCAGTATTTT. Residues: CASSLVSDTQYF.

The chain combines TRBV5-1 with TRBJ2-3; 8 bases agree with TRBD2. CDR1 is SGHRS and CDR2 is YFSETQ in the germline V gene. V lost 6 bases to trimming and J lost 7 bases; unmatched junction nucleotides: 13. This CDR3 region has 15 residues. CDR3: CASTKTSAQSYTQYF. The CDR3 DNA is TGCGCCAGCACCAAGACTAGCGCTCAATCGTATACGCAGTATTTT. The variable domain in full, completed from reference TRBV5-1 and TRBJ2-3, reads KAGVTQTPRYLIKTRGQQVTLSCSPISGHRSVSWYQQTPGQGLQFLFEYFSETQRNKGNFPGRFSGRQFSNSRSEMNVSTLELGDSALYLCASTKTSAQSYTQYFGPGTRLTVL.

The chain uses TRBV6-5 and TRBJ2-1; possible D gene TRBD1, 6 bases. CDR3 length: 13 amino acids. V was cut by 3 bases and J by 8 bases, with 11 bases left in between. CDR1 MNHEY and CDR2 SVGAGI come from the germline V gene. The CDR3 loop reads CASSYKDRYEQFF. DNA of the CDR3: TGTGCCAGCAGTTATAAGGACAGATATGAGCAGTTCTTC.

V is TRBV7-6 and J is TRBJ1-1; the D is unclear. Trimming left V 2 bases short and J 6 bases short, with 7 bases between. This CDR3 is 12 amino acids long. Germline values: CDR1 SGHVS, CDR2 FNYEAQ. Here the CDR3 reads CASSLLFSEAFF. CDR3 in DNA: TGTGCCAGCAGCTTACTTTTCTCTGAAGCTTTCTTT.

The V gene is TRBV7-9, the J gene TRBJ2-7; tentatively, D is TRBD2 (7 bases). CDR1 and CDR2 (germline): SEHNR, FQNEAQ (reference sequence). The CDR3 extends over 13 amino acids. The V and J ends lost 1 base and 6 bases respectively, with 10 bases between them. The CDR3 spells CASSLEGGVEQYF. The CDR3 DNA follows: TGTGCCAGCAGCTTAGAAGGGGGGGTCGAGCAGTACTTC.

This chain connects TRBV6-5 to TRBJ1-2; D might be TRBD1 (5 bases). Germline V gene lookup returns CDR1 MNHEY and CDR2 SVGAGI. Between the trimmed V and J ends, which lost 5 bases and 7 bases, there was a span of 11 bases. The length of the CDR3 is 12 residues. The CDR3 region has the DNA TGTGCCAGCAGTATTCAGGGTAGTGGCTACACCTTC. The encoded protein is CASSIQGSGYTF.

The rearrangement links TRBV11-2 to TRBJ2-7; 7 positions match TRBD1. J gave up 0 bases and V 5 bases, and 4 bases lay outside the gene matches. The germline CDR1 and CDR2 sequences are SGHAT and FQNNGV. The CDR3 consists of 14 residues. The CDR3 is CASSQDRSSYEQYF. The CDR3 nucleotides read TGTGCCAGCAGCCAGGACAGGAGCTCCTACGAGCAGTACTTC. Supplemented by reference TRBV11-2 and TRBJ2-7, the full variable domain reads EAGVAQSPRYKIIEKRQSVAFWCNPISGHATLYWYQQILGQGPKLLIQFQNNGVVDDSQLPKDRFSAERLKGVDSTLKIQPAKLEDSAVYLCASSQDRSSYEQYFGPGTRLTVT.

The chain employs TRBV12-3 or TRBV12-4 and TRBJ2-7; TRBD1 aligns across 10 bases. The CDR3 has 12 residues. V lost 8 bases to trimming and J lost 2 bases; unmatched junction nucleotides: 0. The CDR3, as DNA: TGTGCCAGCGGGACAGGGGCCTACGAGCAGTACTTC. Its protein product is CASGTGAYEQYF.

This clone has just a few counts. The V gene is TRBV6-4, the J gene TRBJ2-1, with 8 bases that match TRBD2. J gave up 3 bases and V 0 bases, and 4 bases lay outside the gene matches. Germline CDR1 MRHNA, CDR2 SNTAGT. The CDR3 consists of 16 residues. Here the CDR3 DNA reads TGTGCCAGCAGTGACTCGAGCGGGGGCGGCTACAATGAGCAGTTCTTC. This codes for CASSDSSGGGYNEQFF.

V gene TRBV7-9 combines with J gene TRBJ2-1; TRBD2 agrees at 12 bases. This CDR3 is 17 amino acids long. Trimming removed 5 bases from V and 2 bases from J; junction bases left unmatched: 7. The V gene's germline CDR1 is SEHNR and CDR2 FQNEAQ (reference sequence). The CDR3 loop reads CASSPRTSGVAYNEQFF. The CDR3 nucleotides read TGTGCCAGCAGCCCTCGGACTAGCGGGGTAGCCTACAATGAGCAGTTCTTC. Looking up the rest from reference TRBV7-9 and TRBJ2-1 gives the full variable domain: DTGVSQNPRHKITKRGQNVTFRCDPISEHNRLYWYRQTLGQGPEFLTYFQNEAQLEKSRLLSDRFSAERPKGSFSTLEIQRTEQGDSAMYLCASSPRTSGVAYNEQFFGPGTRLTVL.

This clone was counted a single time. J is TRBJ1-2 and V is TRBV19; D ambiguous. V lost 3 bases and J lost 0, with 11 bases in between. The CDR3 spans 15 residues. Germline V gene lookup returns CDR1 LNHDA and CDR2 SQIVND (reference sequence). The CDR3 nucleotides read TGTGCCAGTAGTATGTTTGACGGGGCTAACTATGGCTACACCTTC. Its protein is CASSMFDGANYGYTF. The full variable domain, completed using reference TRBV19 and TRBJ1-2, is DGGITQSPKYLFRKEGQNVTLSCEQNLNHDAMYWYRQDPGQGLRLIYYSQIVNDFQKGDIAEGYSVSREKKESFPLTVTSAQKNPTAFYLCASSMFDGANYGYTFGSGTRLTVV.

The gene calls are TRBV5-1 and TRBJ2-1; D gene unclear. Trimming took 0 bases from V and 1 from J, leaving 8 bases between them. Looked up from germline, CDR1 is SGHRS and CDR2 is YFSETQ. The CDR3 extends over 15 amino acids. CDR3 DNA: TGCGCCAGCAGCTTGGTTCCAGGATCCTACAATGAGCAGTTCTTC. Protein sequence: CASSLVPGSYNEQFF.

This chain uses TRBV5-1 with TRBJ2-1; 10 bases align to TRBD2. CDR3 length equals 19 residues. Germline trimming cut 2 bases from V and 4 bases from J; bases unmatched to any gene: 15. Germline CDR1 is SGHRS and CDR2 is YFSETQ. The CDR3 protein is CASSFPTLAGAQPYNEQFF. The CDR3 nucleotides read TGCGCCAGCAGCTTCCCGACCCTAGCGGGAGCCCAACCATACAATGAGCAGTTCTTC.

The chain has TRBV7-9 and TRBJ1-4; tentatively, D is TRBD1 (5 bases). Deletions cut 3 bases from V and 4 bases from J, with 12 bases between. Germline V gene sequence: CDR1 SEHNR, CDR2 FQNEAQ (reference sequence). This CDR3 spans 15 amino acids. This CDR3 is CASSLEGRSNEKLFF. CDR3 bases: TGTGCCAGCAGCTTGGAGGGGAGGAGTAATGAAAAACTGTTTTTT.

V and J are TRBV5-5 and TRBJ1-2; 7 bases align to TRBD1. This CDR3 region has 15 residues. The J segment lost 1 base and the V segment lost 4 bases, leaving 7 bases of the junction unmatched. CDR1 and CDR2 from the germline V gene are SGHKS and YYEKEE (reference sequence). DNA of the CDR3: TGTGCCAGCAGCGGAAAACAGGGGTTTAACTATGGCTACACCTTC. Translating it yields CASSGKQGFNYGYTF.

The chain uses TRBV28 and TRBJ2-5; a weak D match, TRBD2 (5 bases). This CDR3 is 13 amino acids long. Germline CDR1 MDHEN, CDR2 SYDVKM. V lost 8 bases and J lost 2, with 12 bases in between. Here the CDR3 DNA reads TGTGCCAGCGGGAAGCGGAGTCAAGAGACCCAGTACTTC. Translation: CASGKRSQETQYF.